The source of this T cell receptor (beta chain) is a study of blood T cell repertoires in COVID-19. Measured with immunoSEQ multiplex PCR; TCRdb has only the in-frame clones, and not every one. Of about 90,000 clones in the sample, around 82% are singletons; the top ten hold around 6.5%. The V and J ends lost 3 bases and 7 bases respectively, with 15 bases between them. This CDR3 region has 15 residues. Germline V lookup: CDR1 LGHNA, CDR2 YSLEER. This chain uses TRBV4-3 with TRBJ2-2, with D possibly matching TRBD1 (6 bases). This receptor was obtained from a man aged 55 to 70 with acute or convalescent COVID-19. Sequencing used peripheral blood. The CDR3 sequence is CASSQKGRGGGELFF. CDR3 in DNA: TGCGCCAGCAGCCAGAAGGGCAGGGGTGGCGGGGAGCTGTTTTTT.